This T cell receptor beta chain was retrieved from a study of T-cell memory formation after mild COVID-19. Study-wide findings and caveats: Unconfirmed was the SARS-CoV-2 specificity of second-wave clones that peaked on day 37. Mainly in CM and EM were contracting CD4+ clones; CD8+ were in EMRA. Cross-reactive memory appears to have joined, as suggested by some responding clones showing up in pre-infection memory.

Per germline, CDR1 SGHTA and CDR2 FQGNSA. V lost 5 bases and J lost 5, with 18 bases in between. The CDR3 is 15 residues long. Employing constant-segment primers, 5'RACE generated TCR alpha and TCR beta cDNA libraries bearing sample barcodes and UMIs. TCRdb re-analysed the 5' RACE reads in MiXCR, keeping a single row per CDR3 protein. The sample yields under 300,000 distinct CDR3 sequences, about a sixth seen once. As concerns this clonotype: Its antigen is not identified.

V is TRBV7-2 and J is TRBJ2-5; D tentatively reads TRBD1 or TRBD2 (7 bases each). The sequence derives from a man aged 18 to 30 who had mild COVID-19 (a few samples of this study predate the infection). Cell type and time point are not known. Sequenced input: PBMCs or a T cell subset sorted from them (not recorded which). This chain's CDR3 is CASSAGQGGGETQYF. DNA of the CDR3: TGTGCCAGCAGCGCTGGGCAGGGGGGAGGGGAGACCCAGTACTTC.